Detailed here is one T cell receptor beta chain. Its target is not known. These data belong to a study of T cell responses to AZD1222 COVID-19 vaccine. Here immunoSEQ multiplex PCR was the method, and the copy in TCRdb shows in-frame clones only, minus some. The sample yields 100,000 to 130,000 clones, roughly 87% seen once. Germline-derived CDR1 and CDR2 are MNHEY and SMNVEV (reference sequence). Trimming took off 0 bases at V and 6 bases at J, with 9 bases between the two ends. The CDR3 runs to 14 residues. Study-level findings and limits: Repertoire collection took place solely once the T cell response had peaked. Breadth and depth of Spike-specific TCRs rose after two AZD1222 doses. The study found vaccine-associated CD4 TCRs spanning spike, dominant at 160-218 and 743-854. Only a handful of AZD1222 recipients were seropositive at baseline.

The gene calls are TRBV27 and TRBJ2-1; possibly TRBD1 for D (6 bases). This receptor was taken from an adult in good health. The material was peripheral blood, obtained on day 0 of MenACWY control vaccination. CDR3 sequence reads: CASSLSTGPNEQFF. CDR3 sequence (DNA): TGTGCCAGCAGTTTATCCACAGGGCCCAATGAGCAGTTCTTC.